The entry below gives a single TCR beta chain sequence along with its context. CDR3 length: 14 amino acids. Germline V gene lookup returns CDR1 SEHNR and CDR2 FQNEAQ (reference sequence). Trimming removed 1 base from V and 0 bases from J, with 6 bases in between. Per the original methods: Amplification with reference gene primers provided the estimates of nucleated cell counts. Some clones are missing from TCRdb's copy, which holds only in-frame ones; the method was immunoSEQ multiplex PCR. D and trimming were read from the DNA, whereas the V and J calls and clone size are those reported in that table. The table includes roughly 200,000 clones, 80% to 90% detected once. This sample was taken from a study of blood T cell repertoires in COVID-19. About the study: Spain, Italy and the United States supplied samples that represented acute and convalescent COVID-19. Sample material is recorded as cDNA or gDNA derived from T cells, B-cell-depleted T cells, or PBMCs.

The chain links TRBV7-9 to TRBJ2-5; D ambiguous. Sequenced material: peripheral blood. This receptor was obtained from a human donor with active or convalescent COVID-19. The donor label of this sample is uncertain. CDR3 nucleotide sequence: TGTGCCAGCAGCTTAGTCCCAAACCAAGAGACCCAGTACTTC. This sequence encodes CASSLVPNQETQYF.